The 22 T cell receptor beta chains below all came from one sample that was sequenced in a study of shared clonotypes between healthy human individuals. Libraries were prepared by immunoSEQ multiplex PCR; TCRdb keeps only in-frame clonotypes and omits some of them. This table holds 1,400,000 or so clones, approximately 98.5% found once. The sequencing input was naive CD4+ T cells sorted from blood. Subset: CD45RA+ positively selected. Source of these receptors: a man aged 25-45 years in good health.

CDR3 nucleotide sequence: TGCAGCGTTGAGGGAGGTCGATCCTACAATGAGCAGTTCTTC. It encodes CSVEGGRSYNEQFF. The chain uses TRBV29-1 and TRBJ2-1; tentatively, D is TRBD2 (6 bases). Trimming removed 3 bases from V and 1 base from J, with 10 bases in between. The CDR3 loop spans 14 amino acids. Germline V gene lookup returns CDR1 SQVTM and CDR2 ANQGSEA.

The rearrangement uses TRBV10-1 and TRBJ1-1; D ambiguous. Germline-derived CDR1 and CDR2 are WNHNN and SYGVQD (reference sequence). This CDR3 has 13 residues. Trimming took off 4 bases at V and 5 bases at J, with 11 bases between the two ends. CDR3 bases: TGCGCCAGCAGTGCCGCACCTGGAACTGAAGCTTTCTTT. It specifies CASSAAPGTEAFF.

The table lists this clone with a count of one. The chain carries TRBV19 and TRBJ2-2; D unclear. This CDR3 region has 14 residues. CDR1 is LNHDA, CDR2 SQIVND, per germline (reference sequence). Trimming removed 6 bases at V and 5 bases at J, with 13 bases between. CDR3 DNA: TGTGCCAGTAGCCCTTCGGTTCGAACCGGGGAGCTGTTTTTT. Protein sequence: CASSPSVRTGELFF.

This clone was counted a single time. The chain couples TRBV28 to TRBJ1-1; no clear D gene. V was trimmed by 6 bases and J by 1 base, leaving 12 bases between them. The germline gives CDR1 MDHEN, CDR2 SYDVKM. The CDR3 sequence is 14 residues long. CDR3 in DNA: TGTGCCAGCAGCCCAGCGTGGGGGAACACTGAAGCTTTCTTT. This gives the protein CASSPAWGNTEAFF. The variable domain in full, completed from reference TRBV28 and TRBJ1-1, reads DVKVTQSSRYLVKRTGEKVFLECVQDMDHENMFWYRQDPGLGLRLIYFSYDVKMKEKGDIPEGYSVSREKKERFSLILESASTNQTSMYLCASSPAWGNTEAFFGQGTRLTVV.

V and J are TRBV4-1 and TRBJ2-2; the D is unclear. V was shortened by 0 bases and J by 2 bases, with 10 bases between the two germline ends. The CDR3 totals 16 residues. Germline CDR1 is MGHRA and CDR2 is YSYEKL. CDR3 amino acids: CASSQDTPLNTGELFF. In DNA, the CDR3 is TGCGCCAGCAGCCAAGATACTCCCCTTAACACCGGGGAGCTGTTTTTT.

This clone was counted once. The chain has TRBV9 and TRBJ2-5; 14 bases fit TRBD2. CDR1 and CDR2 (germline): SGDLS, YYNGEE. The CDR3 length is 16 residues. With V trimmed by 3 bases and J by 4 bases, 5 bases remained unmatched. The CDR3 loop reads CASSAQGLAGVETQYF. CDR3 coding DNA: TGTGCCAGCAGCGCCCAGGGACTAGCGGGAGTAGAGACCCAGTACTTC.

This chain links TRBV4-1 with TRBJ2-5, with 7 nucleotides matching TRBD1. Trimming cost V 5 bases and J 5 bases; bases outside gene matches: 8. Germline V lookup: CDR1 MGHRA, CDR2 YSYEKL. The CDR3 has 14 amino acids. CDR3 residues: CASSTQGFEETQYF. The CDR3 coding sequence is TGCGCCAGCAGCACACAGGGGTTCGAGGAGACCCAGTACTTC.

The genes are TRBV10-3 and TRBJ1-2, with 10 positions matching TRBD1. V was pared by 4 bases and J by 7 bases, with 6 bases of the junction left unmatched. The CDR3 has 14 residues. Germline V gene sequence: CDR1 ENHRY, CDR2 SYGVKD. DNA for the CDR3: TGTGCCATCAGTGGGGACAGGGGAAGGGGTGGCTACACCTTC. Amino acid sequence: CAISGDRGRGGYTF.

A word on this clone: This sample also contains other DNA sequences that code for the same CDR3. The chain couples TRBV7-3 to TRBJ2-1; no firm D call. Trimming took 6 bases from V and 0 from J, leaving 6 bases between them. The CDR3 has 13 amino acids. The germline V gene has CDR1 SGHTA and CDR2 FQGTGA. This chain's CDR3 is CASSFSSYNEQFF. The DNA for the CDR3 is TGTGCCAGCAGTTTTAGCTCCTACAATGAGCAGTTCTTC.

This clone was counted once. The chain joins TRBV19 to TRBJ2-7, with TRBD2 identical over 9 bases. V was pared by 5 bases and J by 3 bases, with 5 bases of the junction left unmatched. Germline-derived CDR1 and CDR2 are LNHDA and SQIVND (reference sequence). The CDR3 length is 14 residues. CDR3 nucleotides: TGTGCCAGTAGTCGGGCTAGCGGGGACTACGAGCAGTACTTC. It translates to CASSRASGDYEQYF. Full variable domain (remainder filled in from reference TRBV19 and TRBJ2-7): DGGITQSPKYLFRKEGQNVTLSCEQNLNHDAMYWYRQDPGQGLRLIYYSQIVNDFQKGDIAEGYSVSREKKESFPLTVTSAQKNPTAFYLCASSRASGDYEQYFGPGTRLTVT.

The chain joins TRBV5-1 to TRBJ2-1, with unresolved D. The CDR3 is 16 residues long. V was clipped by 0 bases and J by 4 bases, with 14 bases between them. The V gene's germline CDR1 is SGHRS and CDR2 YFSETQ. In DNA, the CDR3 is TGCGCCAGCAGCTTGGCAGTCCCCCCGGGTTACAATGAGCAGTTCTTC. It translates to CASSLAVPPGYNEQFF.

The chain links TRBV9 to TRBJ2-5, with 10 positions matching TRBD1. This CDR3 has 15 residues. V shed 3 bases and J 5 bases; nucleotides not matched to a gene: 7. In germline, CDR1 is SGDLS, CDR2 YYNGEE. The CDR3 protein is CASSARDRGMETQYF. CDR3 DNA sequence: TGTGCCAGCAGCGCGCGGGACAGGGGCATGGAGACCCAGTACTTC.

The chain carries TRBV29-1 and TRBJ1-2; D unclear. V was pared by 5 bases and J by 2 bases, with 15 bases between. Germline V gene sequence: CDR1 SQVTM, CDR2 ANQGSEA. The CDR3 has 14 amino acids. Written as DNA, the CDR3 is TGCAGCGTTCGACCGTTACCCCCGAACTATGGCTACACCTTC. Protein: CSVRPLPPNYGYTF.

This clone appeared a single time. This chain links TRBV28 with TRBJ1-2; D may be TRBD1 (5 bases). The germline V gene encodes CDR1 MDHEN and CDR2 SYDVKM. The length of the CDR3 is 13 residues. V was clipped by 6 bases and J by 6 bases, with 14 bases between them. CDR3 nucleotides: TGTGCCAGCAGGAAATGGGGCAGCGATGGCTACACCTTC. This encodes CASRKWGSDGYTF.

The CDR3 spells CASRRADNQPQHF. The CDR3 bases are TGTGCCAGCAGACGGGCAGACAATCAGCCCCAGCATTTT. The chain links TRBV7-6 to TRBJ1-5; no definite D call. Germline values: CDR1 SGHVS, CDR2 FNYEAQ. The length of the CDR3 is 13 residues. V was pared by 6 bases and J by 3 bases, with 9 bases between.

The gene calls are TRBV23-1 and TRBJ1-5; D is unclear. Being an ORF, TRBV23-1 has a function that is uncertain. Trimming stripped 2 bases from V and 5 bases from J, with 16 bases between. This CDR3 has 16 amino acids. In DNA, the CDR3 is TGCGCCAGCAGTCAACCCGGGGTCAGCCCCTATCAGCCCCAGCATTTT. This sequence encodes CASSQPGVSPYQPQHF.

The rearrangement uses TRBV19 and TRBJ2-2; 14 bases align to TRBD2. J lost 6 bases, V lost 4 bases, and 10 bases had no gene match. CDR3 size: 18 residues. Germline assignment: CDR1 LNHDA and CDR2 SQIVND (reference sequence). The chain's CDR3 is CASSNRSGTSGRSGELFF. In DNA form, the CDR3 reads TGTGCCAGTAGTAACCGATCTGGGACTAGCGGGAGATCCGGGGAGCTGTTTTTT.

The chain uses TRBV15 and TRBJ2-7, with D possibly TRBD2 on 7 matching bases. This CDR3 comprises 15 residues. V was pared by 0 bases and J by 4 bases, with 13 bases between. The germline gives CDR1 LNHNV, CDR2 YYDKDF (reference sequence). This chain's CDR3 is CATSREFGGLYEQYF. DNA of the CDR3: TGTGCCACCAGCAGAGAATTCGGGGGGCTGTACGAGCAGTACTTC. The whole variable domain, filled in from reference TRBV15 and TRBJ2-7, reads DAMVIQNPRYQVTQFGKPVTLSCSQTLNHNVMYWYQQKSSQAPKLLFHYYDKDFNNEADTPDNFQSRRPNTSFCFLDIRSPGLGDTAMYLCATSREFGGLYEQYFGPGTRLTVT.

The chain joins TRBV5-1 to TRBJ2-3, with D unresolved. Germline CDR1 reads SGHRS; CDR2 reads YFSETQ. The CDR3 covers 14 residues. The V end was cut by 1 base, the J end by 2 bases, with 8 bases between. The CDR3 protein is CASSLNEVTDTQYF. The CDR3 DNA follows: TGCGCCAGCAGCTTGAACGAGGTCACAGATACGCAGTATTTT.

This chain uses TRBV6-5 with TRBJ2-2, with no clear D. The CDR3 has 14 residues. CDR1 and CDR2 (germline): MNHEY, SVGAGI. The V end lost 2 bases, the J end lost 4 bases, and 8 bases lay between the germline ends. The CDR3 sequence: CASSYDWGTGELFF. The CDR3 nucleotides are TGTGCCAGCAGTTACGATTGGGGCACCGGGGAGCTGTTTTTT.

The rearrangement links TRBV5-1 to TRBJ2-1; 14 bases agree with TRBD2. CDR1 and CDR2 (germline): SGHRS, YFSETQ. The CDR3 has 16 amino acids. Trimming cost V 6 bases and J 6 bases; bases outside gene matches: 8. In DNA form, the CDR3 reads TGCGCCAGCACTCTGACTAGCGGGAGGGTGGGCAATGAGCAGTTCTTC. It is translated as CASTLTSGRVGNEQFF.

This clone was seen only once. This chain's CDR3 is CASSYNPDNEQFF. CDR3 DNA: TGTGCCAGCAGTTACAATCCCGACAATGAGCAGTTCTTC. The genes are TRBV28 and TRBJ2-1, with D unresolved. V shed 4 bases and J shed 5 bases, with 9 bases lying between them. This CDR3 has 13 amino acids. Germline CDR1 reads MDHEN; CDR2 reads SYDVKM.